The 21 T cell receptor beta chains in this list originate from one sample, sequenced in a study of T cells in Graves' hyperthyroidism and ophthalmopathy (dated by TCRdb to between 2018 and 2021). The library was built by means of multiplex PCR. Sequencing took place on an Illumina HiSeq 2000. The TCR beta CDR3 regions were amplified from RNA transcripts. The first round of RT-PCR for the TCR CDR3 was performed with the HTBI primer set and the Qiagen OneStep RT-PCR kit. TCRdb reprocessing: public reads trimmed at Q25 with fastp, clones called with MiXCR, in-frame beta chains kept. Duplicate CDR3 protein sequences are folded into a single record with the most common DNA and genes. This sample lists 350,000 to 400,000 distinct CDR3 sequences; about a fifth were detected once. Of the sample, about 3.7% falls within the top ten clones. Sequencing was performed on blood. The receptors here all came from a woman aged 18-30 years with Graves' hyperthyroidism.

This clonotype was seen repeatedly, ten times or more. The chain uses TRBV6-1 and TRBJ1-5; tentative D call: TRBD1 (5 bases). Germline CDR1 MNHNS, CDR2 SASEGT. V was clipped by 7 bases and J by 1 base, with 14 bases between them. This CDR3 is built from 15 residues. The CDR3 DNA follows: TGTGCCAGCAATCGTCTGAGGGACAGCAATCAGCCCCAGCATTTT. This encodes CASNRLRDSNQPQHF.

The genes are TRBV6-2 or TRBV6-3 and TRBJ2-7; 8 bases map to TRBD1. With 6 bases clipped from V and 1 base from J, the junction kept 11 bases outside the gene matches. Germline V gene lookup returns CDR1 MNHEY and CDR2 SVGEGT. The CDR3 is made up of 16 amino acids. The CDR3 bases are TGTGCCAGCAGCTCTCACGGACAGGGAAGTTCCTACGAGCAGTACTTC. This encodes CASSSHGQGSSYEQYF.

This clonotype was seen a handful of times. The V call is TRBV10-3, the J call TRBJ2-5, with 8 positions matching TRBD2. The CDR3 length is 17 residues. Germline loops: CDR1 ENHRY, CDR2 SYGVKD. V was pared by 0 bases and J by 2 bases, with 8 bases of the junction left unmatched. The CDR3: CAISESIPAGVQETQYF. Written as DNA, the CDR3 is TGTGCCATCAGTGAGTCGATTCCAGCGGGGGTACAAGAGACCCAGTACTTC.

The rearrangement links TRBV5-1 to TRBJ2-2; 8 bases match TRBD1. The germline V gene has CDR1 SGHRS and CDR2 YFSETQ. The CDR3 is made up of 16 amino acids. With V trimmed by 4 bases and J by 0 bases, 5 bases remained unmatched. Here the CDR3 DNA reads TGCGCCAGCAGCCGATCGGACAGGGCGAACACCGGGGAGCTGTTTTTT. Protein: CASSRSDRANTGELFF. The variable domain in full, with the rest retrieved from reference TRBV5-1 and TRBJ2-2, is KAGVTQTPRYLIKTRGQQVTLSCSPISGHRSVSWYQQTPGQGLQFLFEYFSETQRNKGNFPGRFSGRQFSNSRSEMNVSTLELGDSALYLCASSRSDRANTGELFFGEGSRLTVL.

This clonotype was seen at least ten times. This chain joins TRBV15 and TRBJ1-5, with TRBD1 identical over 9 bases. The V segment lost 2 bases and the J segment 0 bases; nucleotides outside the gene matches: 5. The CDR3 contains 17 residues. Germline CDR1 reads LNHNV; CDR2 reads YYDKDF (reference sequence). The CDR3 spells CATSRPGQGSSNQPQHF. The CDR3 region has the DNA TGTGCCACCAGCAGACCGGGACAGGGTAGTAGCAATCAGCCCCAGCATTTT.

The CDR3 nucleotides are TGTGCCAGCAGCGTAGGAGGGACAGGGGCCCAAGAGACCCAGTACTTC. Its protein is CASSVGGTGAQETQYF. V and J are TRBV9 and TRBJ2-5; 10 bases map to TRBD1. The ends lost 0 bases at V and 1 base at J; junction bases unmatched: 3. The CDR3 runs 16 residues. Germline CDR1 reads SGDLS; CDR2 reads YYNGEE.

In this sample, this clonotype turned up many times. DNA of the CDR3: TGTGCCAGCGGCTTAACAGGGGGAACGGGCTACACCTTC. It yields the protein CASGLTGGTGYTF. This rearrangement joins TRBV12-3 or TRBV12-4 to TRBJ1-2, with 8 bases matching TRBD1. Trimming at V came to 8 bases and at J to 8 bases, leaving 10 bases not matched to a gene. The CDR3 has 13 amino acids.

This clonotype has a handful of counts. V is TRBV20-1 and J is TRBJ1-5; D gene unclear. Trimming cost V 4 bases and J 13 bases, with 23 bases left between them. The germline V gene has CDR1 DFQATT and CDR2 SNEGSKA (reference sequence). The CDR3 has 14 residues. CDR3 residues: CSATPSVPGPPQHF. CDR3 sequence (DNA): TGCAGTGCTACCCCCTCGGTCCCTGGGCCGCCTCAGCATTTT.

The V gene is TRBV5-1, the J gene TRBJ2-5, with 12 bases aligning to TRBD2. This CDR3 comprises 15 residues. The J segment lost 7 bases and the V segment lost 4 bases, leaving 8 bases of the junction unmatched. CDR1 is SGHRS, CDR2 YFSETQ, per germline. The CDR3, as DNA: TGCGCCAGCAGCCCTAGCGGGGGGGCCGGGGGGACCCAGTACTTC. Its protein is CASSPSGGAGGTQYF.

In DNA, the CDR3 is TGTGCCAGCAGTTACGATGACATGGACACTGAAGCTTTCTTT. Its translation: CASSYDDMDTEAFF. The chain joins TRBV6-2 or TRBV6-3 to TRBJ1-1, with no clear D. V lost 2 bases and J 3 bases, leaving 10 bases between the germline ends. From germline, CDR1 is MNHEY and CDR2 SVGEGT. This CDR3 spans 14 amino acids.

This clonotype has ten or more counts. This chain uses TRBV11-2 with TRBJ2-7; possibly TRBD1 for D (6 bases). The germline V gene encodes CDR1 SGHAT and CDR2 FQNNGV. Trimming left V 5 bases short and J 0 bases short, with 14 bases between. This CDR3 comprises 15 residues. In DNA, the CDR3 is TGTGCCAGCAGCGCCAGGGGCTCTAGCTCCTACGAGCAGTACTTC. It codes for CASSARGSSSYEQYF.

V usage is TRBV5-5 and J usage is TRBJ2-5, with 11 bases matching TRBD2. With 6 bases clipped from V and 3 bases from J, the junction kept 4 bases outside the gene matches. Germline CDR1 is SGHKS and CDR2 is YYEKEE (reference sequence). The CDR3 covers 14 residues. CDR3 amino acids: CASTPLAGEETQYF. The CDR3 DNA reads TGTGCCAGCACTCCACTAGCGGGGGAAGAGACCCAGTACTTC.

This clonotype was picked up one time. The rearrangement uses TRBV7-8 and TRBJ1-1, with TRBD1 matching over 7 bases. V was clipped by 7 bases and J by 0 bases; unmatched bases: 8. The CDR3 extends over 15 amino acids. CDR1 and CDR2 from the germline V gene are SGHVS and FQNEAQ. CDR3 region: CASTIKRGLNTEAFF. CDR3 bases: TGTGCCAGCACCATAAAGAGGGGGCTGAACACTGAAGCTTTCTTT.

At least ten counts were recorded for this clonotype. V gene TRBV7-3 combines with J gene TRBJ2-2; 8 bases line up with TRBD2. V shed 9 bases and J 2 bases; nucleotides not matched to a gene: 5. CDR3 length: 14 residues. Germline CDR1 and CDR2: SGHTA and FQGTGA. CDR3 protein: CASQAGANTGELFF. CDR3 coding DNA: TGTGCCAGTCAAGCGGGGGCCAACACCGGGGAGCTGTTTTTT.

This clonotype was observed at least ten times. The chain links TRBV27 to TRBJ1-1, with D unresolved. Germline CDR1 is MNHEY and CDR2 is SMNVEV (reference sequence). This CDR3 is 15 amino acids long. Deletions cut 0 bases from V and 1 base from J, with 9 bases between. The CDR3: CASSLSSAENTEAFF. The CDR3 coding sequence is TGTGCCAGCAGTTTATCGTCGGCGGAGAACACTGAAGCTTTCTTT.

To note about this clonotype: Given a much more abundant clone one base away, this may be a read error. The V gene is TRBV2, the J gene TRBJ1-1, with D possibly being TRBD1 (5 bases). Trimming stripped 7 bases from V and 4 bases from J, with 10 bases between. Looked up from germline, CDR1 is SNHLY and CDR2 is FYNNEI. CDR3 size: 12 residues. Here the CDR3 DNA reads TGTGCCAGCAAGCCCGGGGGCACTGAAGCTTTCTTT. It translates to CASKPGGTEAFF.

This chain connects TRBV6-5 to TRBJ2-7; 10 bases are shared with TRBD2. The length of the CDR3 is 17 residues. J gave up 2 bases and V 0 bases, and 7 bases lay outside the gene matches. Per the germline V gene, CDR1 is MNHEY and CDR2 is SVGAGI. CDR3 sequence: CASSYSSRTSGAYEQYF. CDR3 DNA: TGTGCCAGCAGTTACTCCTCTCGGACTAGCGGAGCCTACGAGCAGTACTTC.

A word on this clonotype: Its ends do not fully match the called genes, so a read error is possible. This rearrangement joins TRBV7-6 to TRBJ2-7; 8 bases fit TRBD2. Germline V CDR1 and CDR2: SGHVS, FNYEAQ. The CDR3 length is 13 residues. CDR3 bases: TGTGCCAGCAGCACGGGGGGGGCCGGGGAGCTGTACTTC. Translating gives CASSTGGAGELYF.

There are many counts of this clonotype. V is TRBV2 and J is TRBJ2-5, with a possible D match to TRBD2 (6 bases). Germline values: CDR1 SNHLY, CDR2 FYNNEI. The CDR3 is 13 amino acids. The V gene lost 6 bases and the J gene lost 5 bases, with 13 bases spanning the gap. The CDR3 region has the DNA TGTGCCAGCAGAGGGCGCGGAGGGGAGACCCAGTACTTC. It is translated as CASRGRGGETQYF.

This chain uses TRBV20-1 with TRBJ2-5; 10 bases agree with TRBD2. CDR1 and CDR2 (germline): DFQATT, SNEGSKA (reference sequence). CDR3 length: 14 amino acids. V shed 6 bases and J 5 bases; nucleotides not matched to a gene: 9. The CDR3 region is CSATRTSGGETQYF. DNA for the CDR3: TGCAGTGCCACTCGGACTAGCGGTGGGGAGACCCAGTACTTC.

There are many counts of this clonotype. Its ends do not fully match the called genes, so a read error is possible. The V gene is TRBV7-7, the J gene TRBJ2-1; D perhaps matches TRBD2 (6 bases). CDR1 is SSHAT and CDR2 is FNYEAQ in the germline V gene (reference sequence). This CDR3 contains 15 residues. CDR3 coding DNA: TGTGCTAGCAGCCAAGGGACTGCGACCTACAATGAGCAGTTCTTC. This codes for CASSQGTATYNEQFF.